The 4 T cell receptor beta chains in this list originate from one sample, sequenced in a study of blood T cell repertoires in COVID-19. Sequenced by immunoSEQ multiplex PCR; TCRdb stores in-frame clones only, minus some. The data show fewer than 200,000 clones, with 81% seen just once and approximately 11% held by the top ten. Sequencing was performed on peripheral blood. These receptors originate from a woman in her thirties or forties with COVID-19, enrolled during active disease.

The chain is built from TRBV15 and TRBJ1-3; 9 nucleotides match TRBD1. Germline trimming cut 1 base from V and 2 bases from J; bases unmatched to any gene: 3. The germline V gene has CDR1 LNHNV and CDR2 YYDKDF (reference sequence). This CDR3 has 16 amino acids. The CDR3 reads CATSRGDRGAGNTIYF. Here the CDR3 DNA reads TGTGCCACCAGCAGAGGTGACAGGGGGGCTGGAAACACCATATATTTT.

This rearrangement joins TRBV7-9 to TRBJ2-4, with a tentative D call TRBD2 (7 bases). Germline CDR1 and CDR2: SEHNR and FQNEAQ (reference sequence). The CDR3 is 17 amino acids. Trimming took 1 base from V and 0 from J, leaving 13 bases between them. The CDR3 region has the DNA TGTGCCAGCAGCTTAGTAAGGGGGGGAACAGCCAAAAACATTCAGTACTTC. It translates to CASSLVRGGTAKNIQYF.

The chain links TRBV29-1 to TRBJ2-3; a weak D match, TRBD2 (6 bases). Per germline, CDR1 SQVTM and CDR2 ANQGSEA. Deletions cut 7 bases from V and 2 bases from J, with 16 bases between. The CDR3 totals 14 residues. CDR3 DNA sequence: TGCAGCGCCCCTGGGGGACTCCCCACAGATACGCAGTATTTT. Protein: CSAPGGLPTDTQYF.

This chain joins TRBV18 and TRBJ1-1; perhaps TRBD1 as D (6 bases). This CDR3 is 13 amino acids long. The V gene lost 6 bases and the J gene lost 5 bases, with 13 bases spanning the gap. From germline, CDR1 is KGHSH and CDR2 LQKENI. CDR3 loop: CASSRGARTEAFF. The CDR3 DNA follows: TGTGCCAGCTCCCGGGGGGCACGGACTGAAGCTTTCTTT.